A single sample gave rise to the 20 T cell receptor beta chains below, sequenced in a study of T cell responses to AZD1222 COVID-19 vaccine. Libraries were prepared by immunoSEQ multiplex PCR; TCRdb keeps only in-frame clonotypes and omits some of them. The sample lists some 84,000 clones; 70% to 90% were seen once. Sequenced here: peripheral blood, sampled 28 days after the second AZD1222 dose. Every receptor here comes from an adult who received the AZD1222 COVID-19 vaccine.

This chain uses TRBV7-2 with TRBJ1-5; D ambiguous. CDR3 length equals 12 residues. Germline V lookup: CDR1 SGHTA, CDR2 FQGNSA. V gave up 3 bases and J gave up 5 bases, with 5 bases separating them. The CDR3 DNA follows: TGTGCCAGCAGCTTTTACGATCAGCCCCAGCATTTT. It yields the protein CASSFYDQPQHF.

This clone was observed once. The CDR3 is CASSSQPYEQYF. The DNA of the CDR3 is TGTGCCAGCAGTTCACAGCCCTACGAGCAGTACTTC. This rearrangement joins TRBV12-3 or TRBV12-4 to TRBJ2-7; D unclear. The CDR3 extends over 12 amino acids. Trimming pared 4 bases from V and 2 bases from J, leaving 6 bases between.

The CDR3 bases are TGTGCCAGCAGCCCCCGACTAGCGGGAGGTGGAAAGACCCAGTACTTC. It yields the protein CASSPRLAGGGKTQYF. The V call is TRBV11-3, the J call TRBJ2-5; 13 positions match TRBD2. There are 16 residues in the CDR3. Looked up from germline, CDR1 is SGHNT and CDR2 is YENEEA. The V gene end was trimmed by 5 bases and the J gene end by 6 bases; junction bases not matched to a gene: 9.

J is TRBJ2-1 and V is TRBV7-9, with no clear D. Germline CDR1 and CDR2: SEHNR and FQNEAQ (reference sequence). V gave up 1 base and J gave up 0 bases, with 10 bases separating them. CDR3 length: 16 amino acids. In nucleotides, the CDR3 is TGTGCCAGCAGCTTAGTGAGGTTAGGCTCCTACAATGAGCAGTTCTTC. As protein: CASSLVRLGSYNEQFF.

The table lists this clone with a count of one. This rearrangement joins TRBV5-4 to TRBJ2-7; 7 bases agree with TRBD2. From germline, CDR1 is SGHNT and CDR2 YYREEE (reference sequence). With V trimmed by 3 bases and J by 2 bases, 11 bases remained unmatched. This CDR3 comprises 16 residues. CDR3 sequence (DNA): TGTGCCAGCAGCTCCCGACTTGGCGGGGGTACCTACGAGCAGTACGTC. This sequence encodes CASSSRLGGGTYEQYV.

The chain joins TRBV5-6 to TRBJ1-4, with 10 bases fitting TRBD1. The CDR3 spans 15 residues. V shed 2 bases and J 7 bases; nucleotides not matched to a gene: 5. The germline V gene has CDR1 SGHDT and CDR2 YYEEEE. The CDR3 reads CASSFDRGHIEKLFF. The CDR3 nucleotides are TGTGCCAGCAGCTTCGACAGGGGGCATATTGAAAAACTGTTTTTT.

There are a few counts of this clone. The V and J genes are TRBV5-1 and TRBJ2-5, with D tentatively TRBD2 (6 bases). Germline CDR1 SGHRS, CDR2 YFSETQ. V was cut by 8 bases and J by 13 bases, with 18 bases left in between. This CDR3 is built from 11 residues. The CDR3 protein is CASSGGDRLYF. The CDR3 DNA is TGCGCCAGTTCCGGCGGGGACCGGCTGTACTTC.

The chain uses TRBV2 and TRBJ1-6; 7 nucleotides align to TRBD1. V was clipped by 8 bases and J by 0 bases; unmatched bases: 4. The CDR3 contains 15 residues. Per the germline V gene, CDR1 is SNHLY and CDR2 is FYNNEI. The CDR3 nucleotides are TGTGCCAGCGGGGGACAGAGCTCCTATAATTCACCCCTCCACTTT. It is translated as CASGGQSSYNSPLHF.

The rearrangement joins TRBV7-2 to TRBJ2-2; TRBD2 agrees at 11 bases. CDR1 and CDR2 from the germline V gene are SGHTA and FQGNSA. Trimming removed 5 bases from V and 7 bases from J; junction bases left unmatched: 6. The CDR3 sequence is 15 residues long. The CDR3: CASSILGTSGGELFF. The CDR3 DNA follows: TGTGCCAGCAGCATACTCGGGACTAGCGGCGGGGAGCTGTTTTTT.

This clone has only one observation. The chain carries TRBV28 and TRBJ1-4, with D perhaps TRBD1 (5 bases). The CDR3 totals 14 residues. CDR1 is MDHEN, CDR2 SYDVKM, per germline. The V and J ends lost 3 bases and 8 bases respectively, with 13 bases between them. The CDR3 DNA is TGTGCCAGCAGTTTGGACCAGGGAGGGGAAAAACTGTTTTTT. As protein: CASSLDQGGEKLFF.

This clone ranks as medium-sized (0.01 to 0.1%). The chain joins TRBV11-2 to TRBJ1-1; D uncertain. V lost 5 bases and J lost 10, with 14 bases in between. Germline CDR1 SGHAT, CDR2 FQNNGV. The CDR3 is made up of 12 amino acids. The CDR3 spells CASSPLLEAAFF. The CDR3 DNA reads TGTGCCAGCAGCCCCCTTCTTGAGGCAGCTTTCTTT. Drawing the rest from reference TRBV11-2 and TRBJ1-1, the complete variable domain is EAGVAQSPRYKIIEKRQSVAFWCNPISGHATLYWYQQILGQGPKLLIQFQNNGVVDDSQLPKDRFSAERLKGVDSTLKIQPAKLEDSAVYLCASSPLLEAAFFGQGTRLTVV.

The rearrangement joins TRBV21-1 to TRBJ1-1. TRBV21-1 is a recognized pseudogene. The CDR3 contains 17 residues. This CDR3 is CASSNGGPGAENTEAFF. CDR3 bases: TGTGCCAGCAGCAATGGCGGGCCGGGGGCGGAGAACACTGAAGCTTTCTTT.

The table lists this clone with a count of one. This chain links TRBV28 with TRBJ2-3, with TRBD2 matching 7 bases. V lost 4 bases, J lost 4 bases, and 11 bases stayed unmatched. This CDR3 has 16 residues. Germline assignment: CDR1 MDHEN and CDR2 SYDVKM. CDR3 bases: TGTGCCAGCAGTTCATACTCTGGGGGGGGGTCAGATACGCAGTATTTT. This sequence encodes CASSSYSGGGSDTQYF.

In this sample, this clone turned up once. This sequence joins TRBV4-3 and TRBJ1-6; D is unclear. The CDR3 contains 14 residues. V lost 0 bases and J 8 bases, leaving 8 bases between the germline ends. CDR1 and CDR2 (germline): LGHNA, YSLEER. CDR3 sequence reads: CASSQDIWDSPLHF. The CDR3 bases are TGCGCCAGCAGCCAAGATATTTGGGATTCACCCCTCCACTTT.

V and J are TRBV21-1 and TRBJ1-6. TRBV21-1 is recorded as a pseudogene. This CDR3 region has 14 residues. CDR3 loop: CASSPSSYNSPLHF. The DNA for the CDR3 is TGTGCCAGCAGTCCGAGCTCCTATAATTCACCCCTCCACTTT.

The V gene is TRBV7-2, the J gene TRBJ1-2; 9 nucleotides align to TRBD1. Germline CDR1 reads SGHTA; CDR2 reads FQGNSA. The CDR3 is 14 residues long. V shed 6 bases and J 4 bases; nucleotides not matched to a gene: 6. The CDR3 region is CASREGQGGYGYTF. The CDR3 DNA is TGTGCCAGCAGGGAGGGACAGGGCGGCTATGGCTACACCTTC.

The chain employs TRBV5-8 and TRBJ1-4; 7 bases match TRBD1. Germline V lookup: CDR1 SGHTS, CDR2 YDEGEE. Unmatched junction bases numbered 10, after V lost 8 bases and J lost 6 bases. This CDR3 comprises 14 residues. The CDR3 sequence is CASRQGYSHEKLFF. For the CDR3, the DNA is TGTGCCAGTCGACAGGGTTATAGTCATGAAAAACTGTTTTTT.

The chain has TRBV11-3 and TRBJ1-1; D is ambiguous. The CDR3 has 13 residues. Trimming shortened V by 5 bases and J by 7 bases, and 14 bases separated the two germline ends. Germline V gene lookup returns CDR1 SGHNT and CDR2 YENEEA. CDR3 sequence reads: CASSPRQTHEAFF. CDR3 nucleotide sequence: TGTGCCAGCAGCCCAAGGCAGACCCATGAAGCTTTCTTT.

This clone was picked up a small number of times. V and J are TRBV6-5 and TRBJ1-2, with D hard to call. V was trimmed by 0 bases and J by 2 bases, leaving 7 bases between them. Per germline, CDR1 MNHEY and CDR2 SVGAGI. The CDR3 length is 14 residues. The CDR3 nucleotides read TGTGCCAGCAGTTACTCCGGCCGGAACTATGGCTACACCTTC. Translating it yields CASSYSGRNYGYTF.

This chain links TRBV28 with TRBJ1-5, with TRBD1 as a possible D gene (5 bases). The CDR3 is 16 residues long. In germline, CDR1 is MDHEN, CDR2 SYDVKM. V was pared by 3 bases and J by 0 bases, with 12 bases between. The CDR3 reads CASSFGTAYSNQPQHF. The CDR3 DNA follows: TGTGCCAGCAGTTTTGGGACCGCGTATAGCAATCAGCCCCAGCATTTT.